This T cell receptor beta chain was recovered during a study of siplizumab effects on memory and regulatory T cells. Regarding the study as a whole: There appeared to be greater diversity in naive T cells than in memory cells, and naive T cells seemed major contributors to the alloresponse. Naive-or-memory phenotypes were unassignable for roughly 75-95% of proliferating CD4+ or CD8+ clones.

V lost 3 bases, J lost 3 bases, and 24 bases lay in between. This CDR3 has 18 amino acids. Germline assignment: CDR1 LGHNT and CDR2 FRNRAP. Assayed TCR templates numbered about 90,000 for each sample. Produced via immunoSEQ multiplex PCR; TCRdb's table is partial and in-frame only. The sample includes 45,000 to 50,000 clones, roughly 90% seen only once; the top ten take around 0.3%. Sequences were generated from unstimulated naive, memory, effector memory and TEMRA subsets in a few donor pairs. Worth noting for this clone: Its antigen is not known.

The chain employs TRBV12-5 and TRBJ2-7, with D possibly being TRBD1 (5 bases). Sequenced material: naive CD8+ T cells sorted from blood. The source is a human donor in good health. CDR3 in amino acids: CASGLSTVGSGFFYEQYF. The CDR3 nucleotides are TGTGCTAGTGGTTTAAGTACGGTAGGATCAGGGTTTTTCTACGAGCAGTACTTC.